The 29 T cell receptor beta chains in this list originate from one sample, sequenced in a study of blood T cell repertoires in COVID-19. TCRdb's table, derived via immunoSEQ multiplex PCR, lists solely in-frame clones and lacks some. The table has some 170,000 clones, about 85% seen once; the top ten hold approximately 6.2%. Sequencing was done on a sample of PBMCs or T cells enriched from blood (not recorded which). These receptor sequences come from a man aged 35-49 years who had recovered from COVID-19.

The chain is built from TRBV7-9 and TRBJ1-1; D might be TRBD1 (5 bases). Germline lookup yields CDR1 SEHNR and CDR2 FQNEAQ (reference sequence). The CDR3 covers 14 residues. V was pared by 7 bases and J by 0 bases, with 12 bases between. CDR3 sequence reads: CASTRAGLNTEAFF. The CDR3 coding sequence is TGTGCCAGCACCCGGGCAGGGCTGAACACTGAAGCTTTCTTT.

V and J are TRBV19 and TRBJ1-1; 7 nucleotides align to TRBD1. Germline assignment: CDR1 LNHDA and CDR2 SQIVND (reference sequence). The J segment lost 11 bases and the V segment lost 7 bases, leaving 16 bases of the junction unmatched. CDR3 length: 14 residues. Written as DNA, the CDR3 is TGTGCCAGTACCCCGGGACAGTCACTCAGTATGGCTTTCTTT. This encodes CASTPGQSLSMAFF. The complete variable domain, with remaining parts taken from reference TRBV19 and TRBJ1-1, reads DGGITQSPKYLFRKEGQNVTLSCEQNLNHDAMYWYRQDPGQGLRLIYYSQIVNDFQKGDIAEGYSVSREKKESFPLTVTSAQKNPTAFYLCASTPGQSLSMAFFGQGTRLTVV.

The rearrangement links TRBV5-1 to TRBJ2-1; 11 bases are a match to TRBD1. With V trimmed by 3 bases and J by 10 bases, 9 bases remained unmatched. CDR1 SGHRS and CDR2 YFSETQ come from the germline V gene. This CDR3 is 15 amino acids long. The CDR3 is CASSWGTGGGSEQFF. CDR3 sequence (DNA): TGCGCCAGCAGCTGGGGGACAGGGGGAGGCTCCGAGCAGTTCTTC.

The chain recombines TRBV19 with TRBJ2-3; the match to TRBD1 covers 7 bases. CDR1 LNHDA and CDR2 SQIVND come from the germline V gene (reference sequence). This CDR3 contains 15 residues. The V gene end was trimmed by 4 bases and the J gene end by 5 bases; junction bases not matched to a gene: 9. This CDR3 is CASSKEGARGDTQYF. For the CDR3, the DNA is TGTGCCAGTAGTAAAGAGGGGGCGCGAGGAGATACGCAGTATTTT.

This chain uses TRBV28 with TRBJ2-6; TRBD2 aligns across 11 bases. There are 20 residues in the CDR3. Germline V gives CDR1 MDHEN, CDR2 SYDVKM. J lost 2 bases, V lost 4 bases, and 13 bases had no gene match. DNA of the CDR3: TGTGCCAGCAGTTCCCCCCTCGGTAGCGGGAGGGCTCCTGGGGCCAACGTCCTGACTTTC. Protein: CASSSPLGSGRAPGANVLTF.

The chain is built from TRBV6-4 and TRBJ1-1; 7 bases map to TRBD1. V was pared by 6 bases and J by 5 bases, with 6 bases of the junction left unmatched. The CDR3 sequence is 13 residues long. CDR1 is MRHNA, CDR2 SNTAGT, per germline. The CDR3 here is CASRYRGGTEAFF. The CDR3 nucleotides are TGTGCCAGCAGGTACAGGGGAGGAACTGAAGCTTTCTTT.

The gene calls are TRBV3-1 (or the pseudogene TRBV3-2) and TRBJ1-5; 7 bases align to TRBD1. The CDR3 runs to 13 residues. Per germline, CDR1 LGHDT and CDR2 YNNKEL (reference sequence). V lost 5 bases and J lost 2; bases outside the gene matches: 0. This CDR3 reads CASSGTGNQPQHF. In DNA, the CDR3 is TGTGCCAGCAGCGGGACAGGCAATCAGCCCCAGCATTTT.

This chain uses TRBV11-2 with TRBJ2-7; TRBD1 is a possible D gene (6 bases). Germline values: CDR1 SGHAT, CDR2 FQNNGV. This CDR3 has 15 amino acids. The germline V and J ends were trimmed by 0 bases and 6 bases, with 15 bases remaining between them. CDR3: CASSLDVAGVGEQYF. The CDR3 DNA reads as TGTGCCAGCAGCTTAGATGTGGCAGGGGTGGGCGAGCAGTACTTC.

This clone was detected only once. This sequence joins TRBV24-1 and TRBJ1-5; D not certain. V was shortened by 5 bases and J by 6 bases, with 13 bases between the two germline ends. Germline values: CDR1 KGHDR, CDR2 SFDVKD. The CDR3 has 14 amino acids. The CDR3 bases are TGTGCCACCAGTGGTGCGGGTTCTACTCAGCCCCAGCATTTT. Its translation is CATSGAGSTQPQHF.

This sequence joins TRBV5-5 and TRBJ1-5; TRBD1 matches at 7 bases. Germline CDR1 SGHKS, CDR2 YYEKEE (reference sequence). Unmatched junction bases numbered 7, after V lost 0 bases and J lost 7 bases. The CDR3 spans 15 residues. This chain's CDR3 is CASSLGRTGGQPQHF. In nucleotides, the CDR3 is TGTGCCAGCAGCTTGGGCCGGACAGGAGGCCAGCCCCAGCATTTT. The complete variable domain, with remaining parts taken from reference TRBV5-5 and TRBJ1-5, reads DAGVTQSPTHLIKTRGQQVTLRCSPISGHKSVSWYQQVLGQGPQFIFQYYEKEERGRGNFPDRFSARQFPNYSSELNVNALLLGDSALYLCASSLGRTGGQPQHFGDGTRLSIL.

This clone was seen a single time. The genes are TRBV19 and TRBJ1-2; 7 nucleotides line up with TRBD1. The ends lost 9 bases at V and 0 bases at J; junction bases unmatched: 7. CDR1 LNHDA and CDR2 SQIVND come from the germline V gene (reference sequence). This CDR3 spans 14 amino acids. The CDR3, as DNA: TGTGCCAGCCGCGGGGACAGACCTAACTATGGCTACACCTTC. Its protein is CASRGDRPNYGYTF.

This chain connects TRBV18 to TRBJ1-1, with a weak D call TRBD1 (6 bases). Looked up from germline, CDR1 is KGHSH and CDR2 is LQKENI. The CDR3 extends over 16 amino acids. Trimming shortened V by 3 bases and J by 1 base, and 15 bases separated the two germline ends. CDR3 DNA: TGTGCCAGCTCACCTTCAAACAGGGTGGGGAACACTGAAGCTTTCTTT. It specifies CASSPSNRVGNTEAFF.

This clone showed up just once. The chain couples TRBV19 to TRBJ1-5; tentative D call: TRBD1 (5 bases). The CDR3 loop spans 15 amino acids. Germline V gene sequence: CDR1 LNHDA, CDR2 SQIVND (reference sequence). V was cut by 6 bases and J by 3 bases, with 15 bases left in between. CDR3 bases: TGTGCCAGTAGCCCCGGGGGAGGGTACAATCAGCCCCAGCATTTT. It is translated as CASSPGGGYNQPQHF.

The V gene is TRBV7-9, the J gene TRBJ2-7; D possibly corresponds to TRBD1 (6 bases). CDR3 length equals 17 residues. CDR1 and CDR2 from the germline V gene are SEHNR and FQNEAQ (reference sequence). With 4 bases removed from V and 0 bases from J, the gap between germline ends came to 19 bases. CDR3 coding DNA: TGTGCCAGCAGCTCCTCGTGGGTACGGGACAACTCCTACGAGCAGTACTTC. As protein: CASSSSWVRDNSYEQYF.

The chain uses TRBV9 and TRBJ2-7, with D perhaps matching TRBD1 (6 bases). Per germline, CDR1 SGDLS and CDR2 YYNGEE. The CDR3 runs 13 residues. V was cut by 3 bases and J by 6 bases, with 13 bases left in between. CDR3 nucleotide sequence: TGTGCCAGCAGCGCCAATACAGGGAGCGAGCAGTACTTC. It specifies CASSANTGSEQYF. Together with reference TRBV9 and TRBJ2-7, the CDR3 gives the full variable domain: DSGVTQTPKHLITATGQRVTLRCSPRSGDLSVYWYQQSLDQGLQFLIQYYNGEERAKGNILERFSAQQFPDLHSELNLSSLELGDSALYFCASSANTGSEQYFGPGTRLTVT.

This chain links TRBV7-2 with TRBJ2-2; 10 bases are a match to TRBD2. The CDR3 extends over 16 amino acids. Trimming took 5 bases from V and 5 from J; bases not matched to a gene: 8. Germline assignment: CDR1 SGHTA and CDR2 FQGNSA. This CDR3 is CASSPPSGRATGELFF. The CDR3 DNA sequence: TGTGCCAGCAGCCCTCCCAGCGGGAGGGCGACCGGGGAGCTGTTTTTT.

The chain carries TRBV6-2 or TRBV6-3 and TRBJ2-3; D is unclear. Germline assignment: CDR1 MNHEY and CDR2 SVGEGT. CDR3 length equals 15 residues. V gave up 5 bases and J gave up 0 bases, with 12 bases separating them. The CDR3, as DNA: TGTGCCAGCAGTGCGGCACTATCTAGCACAGATACGCAGTATTTT. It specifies CASSAALSSTDTQYF.

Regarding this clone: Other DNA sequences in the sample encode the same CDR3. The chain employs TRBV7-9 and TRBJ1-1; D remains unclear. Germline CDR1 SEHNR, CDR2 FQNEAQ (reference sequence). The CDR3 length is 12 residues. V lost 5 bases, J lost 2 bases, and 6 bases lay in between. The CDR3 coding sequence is TGTGCCAGCAGCCTAATCAACACTGAAGCTTTCTTT. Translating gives CASSLINTEAFF.

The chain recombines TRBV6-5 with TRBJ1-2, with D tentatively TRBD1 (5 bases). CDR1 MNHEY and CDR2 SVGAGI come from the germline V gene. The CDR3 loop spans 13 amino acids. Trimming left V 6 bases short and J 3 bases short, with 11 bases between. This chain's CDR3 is CASREGLDYGYTF. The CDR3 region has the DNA TGTGCCAGCAGGGAGGGACTGGACTATGGCTACACCTTC.

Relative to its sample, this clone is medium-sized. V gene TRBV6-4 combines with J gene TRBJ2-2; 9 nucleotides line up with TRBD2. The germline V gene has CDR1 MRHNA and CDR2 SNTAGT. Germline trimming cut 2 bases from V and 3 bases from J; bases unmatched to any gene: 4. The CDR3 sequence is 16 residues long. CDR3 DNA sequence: TGTGCCAGCAGTGACGGGTTAGCGGGGGACACCGGGGAGCTGTTTTTT. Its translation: CASSDGLAGDTGELFF.

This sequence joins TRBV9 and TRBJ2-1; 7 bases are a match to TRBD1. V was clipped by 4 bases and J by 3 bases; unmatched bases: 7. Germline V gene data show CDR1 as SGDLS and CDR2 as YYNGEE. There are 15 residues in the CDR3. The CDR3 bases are TGTGCCAGCAGCCCCGAGGGACAGAACTACAATGAGCAGTTCTTC. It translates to CASSPEGQNYNEQFF.

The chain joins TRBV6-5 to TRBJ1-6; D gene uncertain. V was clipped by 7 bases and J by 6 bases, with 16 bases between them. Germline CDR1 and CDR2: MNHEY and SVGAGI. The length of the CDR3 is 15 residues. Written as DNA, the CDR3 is TGTGCCAGCACCGATCTAGCCTCCGGTAATTCACCCCTCCACTTT. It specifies CASTDLASGNSPLHF.

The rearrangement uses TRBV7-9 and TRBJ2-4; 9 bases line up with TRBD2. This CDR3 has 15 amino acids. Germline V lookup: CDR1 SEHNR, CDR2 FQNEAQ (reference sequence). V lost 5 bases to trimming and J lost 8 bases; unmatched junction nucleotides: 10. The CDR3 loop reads CASSTRAGGPDIQYF. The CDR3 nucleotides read TGTGCCAGCAGCACCCGAGCGGGGGGCCCTGACATTCAGTACTTC.

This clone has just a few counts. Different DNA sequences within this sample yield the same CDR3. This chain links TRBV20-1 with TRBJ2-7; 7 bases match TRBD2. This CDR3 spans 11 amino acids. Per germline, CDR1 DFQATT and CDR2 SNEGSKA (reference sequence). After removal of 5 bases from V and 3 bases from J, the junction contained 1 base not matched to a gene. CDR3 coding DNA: TGCAGTGCTGGCGGGAGCTACGAGCAGTACTTC. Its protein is CSAGGSYEQYF.

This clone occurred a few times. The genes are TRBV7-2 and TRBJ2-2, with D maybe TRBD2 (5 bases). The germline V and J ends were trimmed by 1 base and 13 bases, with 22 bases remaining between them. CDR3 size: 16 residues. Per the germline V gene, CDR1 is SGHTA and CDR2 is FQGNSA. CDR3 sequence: CASSLGIAWRLEWLFF. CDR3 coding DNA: TGTGCCAGCAGCTTAGGGATTGCGTGGAGGCTAGAGTGGCTGTTTTTT.

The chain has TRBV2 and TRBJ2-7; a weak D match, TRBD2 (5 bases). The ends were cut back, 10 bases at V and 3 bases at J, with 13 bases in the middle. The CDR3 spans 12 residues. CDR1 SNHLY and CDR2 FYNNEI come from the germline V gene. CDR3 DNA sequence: TGTGCCACCATCCGTGAGGGCTACGAGCAGTACTTC. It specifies CATIREGYEQYF.

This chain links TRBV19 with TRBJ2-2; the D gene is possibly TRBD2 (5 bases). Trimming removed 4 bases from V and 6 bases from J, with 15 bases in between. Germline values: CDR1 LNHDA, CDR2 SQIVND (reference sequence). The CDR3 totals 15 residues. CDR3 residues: CASSKRTPGPGELFF. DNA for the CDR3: TGTGCCAGTAGTAAGCGGACTCCCGGCCCCGGGGAGCTGTTTTTT.

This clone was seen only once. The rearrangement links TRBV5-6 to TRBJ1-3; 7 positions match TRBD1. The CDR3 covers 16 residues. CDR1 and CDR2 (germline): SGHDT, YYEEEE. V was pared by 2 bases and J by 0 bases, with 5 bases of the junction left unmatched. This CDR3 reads CASSFGQASSGNTIYF. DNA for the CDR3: TGTGCCAGCAGCTTCGGACAGGCCAGCTCTGGAAACACCATATATTTT.

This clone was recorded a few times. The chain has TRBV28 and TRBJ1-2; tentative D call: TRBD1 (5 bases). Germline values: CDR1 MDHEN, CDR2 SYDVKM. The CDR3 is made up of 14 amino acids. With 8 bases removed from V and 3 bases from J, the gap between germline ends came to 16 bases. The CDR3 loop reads CASSPGRADYGYTF. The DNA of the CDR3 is TGTGCCAGCTCCCCCGGCAGGGCGGACTATGGCTACACCTTC.